These T cell receptor beta chains were read from a single sample in a study of blood T cell repertoires in COVID-19. This table comes from immunoSEQ multiplex PCR, and its TCRdb copy is limited to in-frame clones, with some not included. The sample lists 150,000 to 200,000 clones; roughly 83% were seen once. The material sequenced was peripheral blood. The receptors here all came from an older woman with acute or convalescent COVID-19. The CDR3 runs from the conserved cysteine through the conserved F or W. The order of the fields is clone size, V gene, J gene, D gene, CDR3 DNA, CDR3 protein. D genes are given only for firm matches. Clone sizes are given selectively: once, few, many, or a class where the clone is expanded.

size: NA
V: TRBV24-1
J: TRBJ2-2
D: NA
DNA: TGTGCCACCAGTGATGCCCGACAGGTTTCGAACACCGGGGAGCTGTTTTTT
CDR3: CATSDARQVSNTGELFF

size: once
V: TRBV2
J: TRBJ1-3
D: TRBD1
DNA: TGTGCCAGCAGCCGACAGGGATTTGTGCAAACTGGAAACACCATATATTTT
CDR3: CASSRQGFVQTGNTIYF

size: NA
V: TRBV28
J: TRBJ2-7
D: NA
DNA: TGTGCCAGTATCGGTTCCTACGAGCAGTACTTC
CDR3: CASIGSYEQYF

size: NA
V: TRBV9
J: TRBJ1-6
D: NA
DNA: TGTGCCAGCAGCGTCGGTAGCTCCTATAATTCACCCCTCCACTTT
CDR3: CASSVGSSYNSPLHF

size: NA
V: TRBV19
J: TRBJ2-1
D: TRBD1
DNA: TGTGCCAGTAGTCCTCAGGCAGGGGGCAATGAGCAGTTCTTC
CDR3: CASSPQAGGNEQFF

size: few
V: TRBV15
J: TRBJ1-2
D: TRBD1
DNA: TGTGCCACCAGCGCGGGACAGCAGATCTATGGCTACACCTTC
CDR3: CATSAGQQIYGYTF

size: NA
V: TRBV5-1
J: TRBJ1-5
D: TRBD1
DNA: TGCGCCAGCAGCTTAGGGACAGGGCAGCATCAGCCCCAGCATTTT
CDR3: CASSLGTGQHQPQHF

size: NA
V: TRBV7-2
J: TRBJ2-5
D: TRBD2
DNA: TGTGCCAGCAGCTTGGGACTAGCGGGGGGGCCGGAAGGGACCCAGTACTTC
CDR3: CASSLGLAGGPEGTQYF

size: NA
V: TRBV2
J: TRBJ2-2
D: TRBD2
DNA: TGTGCCAGCAGTGAAAGCGGGGTTAACACCGGGGAGCTGTTTTTT
CDR3: CASSESGVNTGELFF

size: NA
V: TRBV28
J: TRBJ1-1
D: NA
DNA: TGTGCCAGCAGTTTAGCCCTAGGGGGGGGAAACACTGAAGCTTTCTTT
CDR3: CASSLALGGGNTEAFF

size: NA
V: TRBV21-1
J: TRBJ2-1
D: NA
DNA: TGTGCCAGCAGAAGACTAGCGGGGGGGTGCGATGAGCAGTTCTTC
CDR3: CASRRLAGGCDEQFF

size: NA
V: TRBV6-2/TRBV6-3
J: TRBJ2-3
D: NA
DNA: TGTGCCAGCAGTTACAAAGGAGTCCCCTACACAGATACGCAGTATTTT
CDR3: CASSYKGVPYTDTQYF

size: NA
V: TRBV12-3/TRBV12-4
J: TRBJ2-7
D: TRBD2
DNA: TGTGCCAGCAGTAAGCGGGGGAACGAGCAGTACTTC
CDR3: CASSKRGNEQYF

size: NA
V: TRBV30
J: TRBJ1-4
D: NA
DNA: TGTGCCTGGAGTGTAGATCCAATGAGACGACAAGTTGCCTGGGAAAAACTGTTTTTT
CDR3: CAWSVDPMRRQVAWEKLFF

size: NA
V: TRBV3-1/TRBV3-2
J: TRBJ2-5
D: NA
DNA: TGTGCCAGCAGCCTGGCGGGGAAGGGGACCCAGTACTTC
CDR3: CASSLAGKGTQYF

size: NA
V: TRBV5-1
J: TRBJ2-5
D: NA
DNA: TGCGCCAGCAGCTTCCAGGAACAAGAGACCCAGTACTTC
CDR3: CASSFQEQETQYF

size: NA
V: TRBV12-3/TRBV12-4
J: TRBJ1-1
D: TRBD1
DNA: TGTGCCAGCAGTTTGGACAGGGACACTGAAGCTTTCTTT
CDR3: CASSLDRDTEAFF

size: NA
V: TRBV4-1
J: TRBJ2-5
D: TRBD1
DNA: TGCGCCAGCAGCCACCTTGGACAGGGGGCGGGAGAGACCCAGTACTTC
CDR3: CASSHLGQGAGETQYF

size: NA
V: TRBV4-1
J: TRBJ1-1
D: NA
DNA: TGCGCCAGCAGCCAGATACAGGGTAAGGACACTGAAGCTTTCTTT
CDR3: CASSQIQGKDTEAFF

size: NA
V: TRBV3-1/TRBV3-2
J: TRBJ1-5
D: NA
DNA: TGTGCCAGCAGCCGACGGGGAGGTCAGCCCCAGCATTTT
CDR3: CASSRRGGQPQHF

size: NA
V: TRBV12-3/TRBV12-4
J: TRBJ1-6
D: TRBD1
DNA: TGTGCCAGCAGCTGGGACAGTCAAAGTCGCCTCCACTTT
CDR3: CASSWDSQSRLHF

size: NA
V: TRBV6-5
J: TRBJ1-4
D: TRBD1
DNA: TGTGCCAGCAGTTCCTCCGGGACAGCTAATGAAAAACTGTTTTTT
CDR3: CASSSSGTANEKLFF

size: NA
V: TRBV7-9
J: TRBJ1-5
D: TRBD1
DNA: TGTGCCAGCAGCTCCGGGACAGGTTTTTATCAGCCCCAGCATTTT
CDR3: CASSSGTGFYQPQHF

size: NA
V: TRBV27
J: TRBJ2-5
D: TRBD2
DNA: TGTGCCAGCAGGGAGCGGGGGGCAGTTGGGACCCAGTACTTC
CDR3: CASRERGAVGTQYF

size: NA
V: TRBV2
J: TRBJ1-1
D: NA
DNA: TGTGCCAGCAGCCAACTCGACAGTTCCCTTGAAGCTTTCTTT
CDR3: CASSQLDSSLEAFF

size: NA
V: TRBV6-5
J: TRBJ1-3
D: NA
DNA: TGTGCCAGCAGTTTGTACTCTGGAAACACCATATATTTT
CDR3: CASSLYSGNTIYF

size: NA
V: TRBV19
J: TRBJ2-2
D: NA
DNA: TGTGCCAGTAGTATACCCCCTACCGGGGAGCTGTTTTTT
CDR3: CASSIPPTGELFF

size: NA
V: TRBV29-1
J: TRBJ1-1
D: NA
DNA: TGCAGCGTTGTGGATTCAGGACATAGGAACACTGAAGCTTTCTTT
CDR3: CSVVDSGHRNTEAFF

size: NA
V: TRBV6-1
J: TRBJ1-1
D: TRBD1
DNA: TGTGCCAGCAGTGTAGGACAGGGGGCGCCTAACACTGAAGCTTTCTTT
CDR3: CASSVGQGAPNTEAFF

size: once
V: TRBV7-2
J: TRBJ2-3
D: TRBD2
DNA: TGTGCCAGCAGCTTAGTAGCTAGCGGGGGGTCCGGGACGCAGTATTTT
CDR3: CASSLVASGGSGTQYF

size: NA
V: TRBV19
J: TRBJ2-3
D: TRBD2
DNA: TGTGCCAGTAGTCCTAGCGGGGGCACAGATACGCAGTATTTT
CDR3: CASSPSGGTDTQYF

size: NA
V: TRBV9
J: TRBJ2-3
D: TRBD2
DNA: TGTGCCAGCAGCGTAGCGGCGGGGGGTCGAAATACGCAGTATTTT
CDR3: CASSVAAGGRNTQYF

size: NA
V: TRBV4-3
J: TRBJ1-4
D: TRBD1
DNA: TGCGCCAGCAGCCAAGATCCCAGGGGGCGTGGTGAAAAACTGTTTTTT
CDR3: CASSQDPRGRGEKLFF

size: once
V: TRBV27
J: TRBJ1-1
D: NA
DNA: TGTGCCAGCAGCCCAGGGAGGTATCGGAACACTGAAGCTTTCTTT
CDR3: CASSPGRYRNTEAFF

size: NA
V: TRBV28
J: TRBJ2-7
D: NA
DNA: TGTGCCAGCGTTCCTACGAAAAGCTACGAGCAGTACTTC
CDR3: CASVPTKSYEQYF

size: NA
V: TRBV7-9
J: TRBJ1-3
D: TRBD1
DNA: TGTGCCAGCAGTTTCTCAGGGGGGTCTGGAAACACCATATATTTT
CDR3: CASSFSGGSGNTIYF

size: NA
V: TRBV27
J: TRBJ1-5
D: NA
DNA: TGTGCCAGCAGTCGTCGACAGAGCAATCAGCCCCAGCATTTT
CDR3: CASSRRQSNQPQHF

size: NA
V: TRBV7-3
J: TRBJ2-2
D: NA
DNA: TGTGCCAGCAACATGGGGCCTGGCACCGGGGAGCTGTTTTTT
CDR3: CASNMGPGTGELFF

size: NA
V: TRBV7-2
J: TRBJ1-2
D: NA
DNA: TGTGCCAGCAGCTTAGCTGAGGGGGTATTAGGCTATGGCTACACCTTC
CDR3: CASSLAEGVLGYGYTF

size: NA
V: TRBV11-2
J: TRBJ2-7
D: NA
DNA: TGTGCCAGCAGCTTAGTCAGTACGAGGAGACAGTGGTACGAGCAGTACTTC
CDR3: CASSLVSTRRQWYEQYF

size: NA
V: TRBV28
J: TRBJ1-5
D: TRBD1
DNA: TGTGCCACGGGGGACAGGGGGAAAGGTCAGCCCCAGCATTTT
CDR3: CATGDRGKGQPQHF

size: NA
V: TRBV7-9
J: TRBJ1-2
D: TRBD1
DNA: TGTGCCAGCAGGAAGGGCTTAGAGGGGACAGGCTATGGCTACACCTTC
CDR3: CASRKGLEGTGYGYTF

size: NA
V: TRBV7-2
J: TRBJ1-6
D: NA
DNA: TGTGCCAGCAGCTTAGCGGGCCACGGGGTGGGTTCACCCCTCCACTTT
CDR3: CASSLAGHGVGSPLHF

size: NA
V: TRBV29-1
J: TRBJ1-3
D: NA
DNA: TGCAGCGTTGTGGGAGAGGGAGACACCATATATTTT
CDR3: CSVVGEGDTIYF

size: NA
V: TRBV21-1
J: TRBJ2-3
D: NA
DNA: TGTGCCAGCAGCAAAATGAGATGTGGGGGGTGTAGAAGAGCAGATACGCAGTATTTT
CDR3: CASSKMRCGGCRRADTQYF